This T cell receptor (beta chain) emerged from a study of control samples from healthy donors and cancer patients. Germline V CDR1 and CDR2: SGHDT, YYEEEE. Trimming shortened V by 3 bases and J by 0 bases, and 9 bases separated the two germline ends. This CDR3 has 14 residues. The repertoire was sequenced with immunoSEQ multiplex PCR; TCRdb's copy has only in-frame clones and lacks some. The sample has around 140,000 clones, around 92% seen once. The sample consisted of PBMCs. The chain combines TRBV5-6 with TRBJ1-1; D is perhaps TRBD1 (6 bases). This receptor was taken from a middle-aged man with head and neck cancer. CDR3 in DNA: TGTGCCAGCAGCTACACAGGGCTGAACACTGAAGCTTTCTTT. It encodes CASSYTGLNTEAFF.